This T cell receptor beta chain was identified in a study of control samples from healthy donors and cancer patients. This CDR3 spans 16 amino acids. The germline gives CDR1 MNHNS, CDR2 SASEGT. Trimming took 4 bases from V and 1 from J; bases not matched to a gene: 7. Some clones are missing from TCRdb's copy, which holds only in-frame ones; the method was immunoSEQ multiplex PCR. The data hold 150,000 to 200,000 clones, with about 95% observed a single time. Input material: PBMCs. This clonotype originated in a man aged 55 to 70 with colorectal cancer. The chain employs TRBV6-1 and TRBJ1-3, with 7 bases that match TRBD1. This CDR3 is CASSARDSWSGNTIYF. The CDR3 nucleotides are TGTGCCAGCAGTGCCCGGGACAGTTGGTCTGGAAACACCATATATTTT.